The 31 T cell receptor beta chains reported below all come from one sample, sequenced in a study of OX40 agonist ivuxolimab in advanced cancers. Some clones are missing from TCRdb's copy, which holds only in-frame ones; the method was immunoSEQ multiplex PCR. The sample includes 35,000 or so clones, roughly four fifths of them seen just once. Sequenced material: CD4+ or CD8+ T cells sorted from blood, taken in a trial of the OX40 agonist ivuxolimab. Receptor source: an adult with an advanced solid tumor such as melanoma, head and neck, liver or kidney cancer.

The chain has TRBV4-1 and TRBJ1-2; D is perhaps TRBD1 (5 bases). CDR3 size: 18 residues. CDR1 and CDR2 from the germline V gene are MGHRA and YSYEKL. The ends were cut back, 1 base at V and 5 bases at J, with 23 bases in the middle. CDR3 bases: TGCGCCAGCAGCCAAGCTCGGGGGGACCACCGTTCTTTTTATGGCTACACCTTC. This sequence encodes CASSQARGDHRSFYGYTF.

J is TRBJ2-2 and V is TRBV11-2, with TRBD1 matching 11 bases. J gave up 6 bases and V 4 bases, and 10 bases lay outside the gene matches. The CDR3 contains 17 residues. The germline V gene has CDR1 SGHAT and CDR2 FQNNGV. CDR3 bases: TGTGCCAGCAGCTGGTTTCCGGGACAGGGGGTCTCCGGGGAGCTGTTTTTT. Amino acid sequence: CASSWFPGQGVSGELFF.

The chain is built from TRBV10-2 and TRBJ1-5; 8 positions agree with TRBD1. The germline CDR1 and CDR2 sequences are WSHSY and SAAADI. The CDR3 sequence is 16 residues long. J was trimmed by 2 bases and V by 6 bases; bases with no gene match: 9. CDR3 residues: CASRAPGGNGNQPQHF. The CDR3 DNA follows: TGCGCCAGCAGAGCCCCAGGGGGCAACGGCAATCAGCCCCAGCATTTT.

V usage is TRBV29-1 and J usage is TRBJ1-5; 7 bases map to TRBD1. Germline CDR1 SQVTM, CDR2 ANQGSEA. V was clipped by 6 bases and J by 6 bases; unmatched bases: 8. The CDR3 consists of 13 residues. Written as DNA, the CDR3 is TGCAGCGTACTGACAGGGCTAAGTCAGCCCCAGCATTTT. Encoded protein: CSVLTGLSQPQHF.

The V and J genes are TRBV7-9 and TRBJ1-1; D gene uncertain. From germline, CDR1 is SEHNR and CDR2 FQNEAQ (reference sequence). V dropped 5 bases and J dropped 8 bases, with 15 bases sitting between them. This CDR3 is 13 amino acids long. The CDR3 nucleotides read TGTGCCAGCAGCCCCCCCGCAGAGATCGAAGCTTTCTTT. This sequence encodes CASSPPAEIEAFF.

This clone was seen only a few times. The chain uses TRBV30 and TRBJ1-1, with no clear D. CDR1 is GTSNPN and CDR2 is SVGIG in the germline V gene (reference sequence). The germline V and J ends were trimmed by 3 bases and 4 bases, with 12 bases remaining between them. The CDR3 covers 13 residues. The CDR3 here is CAWRPFRGTEAFF. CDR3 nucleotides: TGTGCCTGGAGGCCTTTTCGGGGCACTGAAGCTTTCTTT.

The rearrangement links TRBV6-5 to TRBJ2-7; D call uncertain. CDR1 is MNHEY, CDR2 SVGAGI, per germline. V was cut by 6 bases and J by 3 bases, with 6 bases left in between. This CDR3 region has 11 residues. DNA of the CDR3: TGTGCCAGCAGATCCGGCTACGAGCAGTACTTC. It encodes CASRSGYEQYF.

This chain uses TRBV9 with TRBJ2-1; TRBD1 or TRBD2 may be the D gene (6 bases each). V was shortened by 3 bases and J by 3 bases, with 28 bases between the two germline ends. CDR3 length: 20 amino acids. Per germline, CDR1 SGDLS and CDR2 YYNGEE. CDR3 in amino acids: CASSEGVGQGGAAGYNEQFF. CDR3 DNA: TGTGCCAGCAGCGAGGGGGTGGGGCAGGGAGGAGCGGCTGGCTACAATGAGCAGTTCTTC.

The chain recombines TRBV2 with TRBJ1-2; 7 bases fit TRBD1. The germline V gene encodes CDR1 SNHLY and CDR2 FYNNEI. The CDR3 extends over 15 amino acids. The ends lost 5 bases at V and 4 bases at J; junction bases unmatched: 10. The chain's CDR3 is CASSHAGTATYGYTF. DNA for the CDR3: TGTGCCAGCAGTCACGCCGGGACAGCCACCTATGGCTACACCTTC.

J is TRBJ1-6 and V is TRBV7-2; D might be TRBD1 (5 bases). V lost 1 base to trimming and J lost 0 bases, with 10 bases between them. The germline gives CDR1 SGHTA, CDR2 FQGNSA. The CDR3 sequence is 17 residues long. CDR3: CASSLVSGSSYNSPLHF. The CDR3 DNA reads TGTGCCAGCAGCTTAGTTTCAGGGAGCTCCTATAATTCACCCCTCCACTTT.

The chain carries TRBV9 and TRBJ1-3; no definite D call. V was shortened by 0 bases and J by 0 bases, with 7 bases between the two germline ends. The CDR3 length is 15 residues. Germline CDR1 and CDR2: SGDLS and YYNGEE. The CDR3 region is CASSVGESSGNTIYF. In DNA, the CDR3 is TGTGCCAGCAGCGTAGGGGAGAGCTCTGGAAACACCATATATTTT.

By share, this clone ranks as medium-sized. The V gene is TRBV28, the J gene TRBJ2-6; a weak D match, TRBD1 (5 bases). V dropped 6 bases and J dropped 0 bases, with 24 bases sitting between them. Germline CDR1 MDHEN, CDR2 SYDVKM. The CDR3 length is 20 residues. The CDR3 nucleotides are TGTGCCAGCAGAAACCTTTTAAAGGGCAGGGTCCTCTCTGGGGCCAACGTCCTGACTTTC. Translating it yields CASRNLLKGRVLSGANVLTF.

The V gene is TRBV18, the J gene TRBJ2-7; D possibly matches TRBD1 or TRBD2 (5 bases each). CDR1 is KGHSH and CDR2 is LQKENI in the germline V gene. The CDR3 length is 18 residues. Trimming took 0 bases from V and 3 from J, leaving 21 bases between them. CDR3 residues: CASSPPTNAGTPSYEQYF. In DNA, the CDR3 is TGTGCCAGCTCACCACCCACAAATGCCGGGACCCCGAGCTACGAGCAGTACTTC.

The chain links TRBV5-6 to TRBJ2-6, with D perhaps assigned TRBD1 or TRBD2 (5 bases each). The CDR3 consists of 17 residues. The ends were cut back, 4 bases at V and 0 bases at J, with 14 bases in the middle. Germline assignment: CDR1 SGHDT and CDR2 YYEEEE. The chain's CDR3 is CASSPPPGSSGANVLTF. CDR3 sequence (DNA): TGTGCCAGCAGCCCGCCGCCAGGGAGCTCTGGGGCCAACGTCCTGACTTTC.

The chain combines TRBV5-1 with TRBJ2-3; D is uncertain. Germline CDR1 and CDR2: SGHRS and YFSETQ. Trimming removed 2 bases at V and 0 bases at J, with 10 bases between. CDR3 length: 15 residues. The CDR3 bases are TGCGCCAGCAGCTTACAGAAATCTAGCACAGATACGCAGTATTTT. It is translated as CASSLQKSSTDTQYF.

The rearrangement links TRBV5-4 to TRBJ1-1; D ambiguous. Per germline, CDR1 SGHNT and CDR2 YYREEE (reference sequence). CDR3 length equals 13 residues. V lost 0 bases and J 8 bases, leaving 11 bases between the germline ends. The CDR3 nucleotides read TGTGCCAGCAGCTTGGAAGGGATAGCCGAAGCTTTCTTT. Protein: CASSLEGIAEAFF.

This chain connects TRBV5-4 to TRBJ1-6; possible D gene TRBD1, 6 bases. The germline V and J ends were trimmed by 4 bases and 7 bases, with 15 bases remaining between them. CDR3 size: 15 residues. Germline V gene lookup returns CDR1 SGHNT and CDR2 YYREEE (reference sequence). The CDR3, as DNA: TGTGCCAGCAGCCTCCCCACAGGGCCGAATTCACCCCTCCACTTT. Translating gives CASSLPTGPNSPLHF.

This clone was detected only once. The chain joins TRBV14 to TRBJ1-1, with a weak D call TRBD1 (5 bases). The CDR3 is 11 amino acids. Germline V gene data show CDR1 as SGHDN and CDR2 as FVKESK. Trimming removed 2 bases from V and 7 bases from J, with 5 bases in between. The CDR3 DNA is TGTGCCAGCAGCCAACAGGGTGAAGCTTTCTTT. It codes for CASSQQGEAFF.

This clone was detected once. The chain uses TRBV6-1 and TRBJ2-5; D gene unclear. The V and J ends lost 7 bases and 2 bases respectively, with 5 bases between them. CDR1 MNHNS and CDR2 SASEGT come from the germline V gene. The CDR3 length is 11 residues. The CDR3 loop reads CASTPQETQYF. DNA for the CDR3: TGTGCCAGCACTCCTCAAGAGACCCAGTACTTC.

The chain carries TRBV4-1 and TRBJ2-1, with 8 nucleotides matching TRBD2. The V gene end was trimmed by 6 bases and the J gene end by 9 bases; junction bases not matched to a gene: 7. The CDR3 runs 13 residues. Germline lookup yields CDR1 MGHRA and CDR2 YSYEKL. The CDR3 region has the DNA TGCGCCAGCAGGCTCGGGAGGGCCAGTGAGCAGTTCTTC. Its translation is CASRLGRASEQFF.

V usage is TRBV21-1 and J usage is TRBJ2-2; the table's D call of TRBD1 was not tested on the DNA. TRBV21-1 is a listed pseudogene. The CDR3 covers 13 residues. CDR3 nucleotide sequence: TGTGCCAGCCCCGAGAAGGGGACCGGGGAGCTGTTTTTT. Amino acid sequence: CASPEKGTGELFF.

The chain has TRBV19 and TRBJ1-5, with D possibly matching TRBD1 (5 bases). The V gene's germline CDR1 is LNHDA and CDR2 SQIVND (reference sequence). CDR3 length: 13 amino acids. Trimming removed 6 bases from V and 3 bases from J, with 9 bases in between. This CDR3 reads CASSREVNQPQHF. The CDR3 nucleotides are TGTGCCAGTAGCAGGGAGGTCAATCAGCCCCAGCATTTT.

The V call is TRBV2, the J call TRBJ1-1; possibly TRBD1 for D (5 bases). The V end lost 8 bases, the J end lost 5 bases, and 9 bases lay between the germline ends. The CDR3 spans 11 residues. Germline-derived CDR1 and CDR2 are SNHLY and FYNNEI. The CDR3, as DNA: TGTGCCAGCCAGGAGGGGACTGAAGCTTTCTTT. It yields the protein CASQEGTEAFF.

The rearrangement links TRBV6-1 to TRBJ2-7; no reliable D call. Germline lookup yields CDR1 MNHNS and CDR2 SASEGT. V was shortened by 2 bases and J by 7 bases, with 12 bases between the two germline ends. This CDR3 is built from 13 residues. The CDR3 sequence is CASSELSNGEQYF. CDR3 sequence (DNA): TGTGCCAGCAGTGAACTTTCCAATGGAGAGCAGTACTTC.

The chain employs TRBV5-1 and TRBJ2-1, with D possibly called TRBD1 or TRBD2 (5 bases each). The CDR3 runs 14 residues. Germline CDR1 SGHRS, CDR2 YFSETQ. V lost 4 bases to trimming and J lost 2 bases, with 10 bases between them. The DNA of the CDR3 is TGCGCCAGCAGCCGGGACGGAACCTACAATGAGCAGTTCTTC. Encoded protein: CASSRDGTYNEQFF.

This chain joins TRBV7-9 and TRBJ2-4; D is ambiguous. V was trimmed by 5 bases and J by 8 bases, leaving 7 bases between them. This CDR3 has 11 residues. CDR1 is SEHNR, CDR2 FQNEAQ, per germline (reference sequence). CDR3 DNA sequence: TGTGCCAGCAGCCCGAAGGACATTCAGTACTTC. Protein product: CASSPKDIQYF.

This CDR3 is CASSEVNTDTQYF. CDR3 nucleotide sequence: TGCGCCAGCAGTGAGGTAAACACAGATACGCAGTATTTT. The rearrangement joins TRBV10-2 to TRBJ2-3; D is uncertain. Trimming cost V 2 bases and J 2 bases, with 5 bases left between them. Germline V gene lookup returns CDR1 WSHSY and CDR2 SAAADI. The CDR3 length is 13 residues.

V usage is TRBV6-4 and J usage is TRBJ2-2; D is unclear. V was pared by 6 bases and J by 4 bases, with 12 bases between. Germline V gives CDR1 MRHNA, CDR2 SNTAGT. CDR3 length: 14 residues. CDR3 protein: CASRGSPRTGELFF. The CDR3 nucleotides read TGTGCCAGCAGAGGCAGCCCCCGCACCGGGGAGCTGTTTTTT.

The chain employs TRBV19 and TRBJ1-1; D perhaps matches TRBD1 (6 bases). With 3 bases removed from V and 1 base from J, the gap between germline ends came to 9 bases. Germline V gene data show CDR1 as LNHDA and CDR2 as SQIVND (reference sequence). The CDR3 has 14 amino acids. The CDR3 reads CASSIKGENTEAFF. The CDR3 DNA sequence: TGTGCCAGTAGTATTAAGGGGGAGAACACTGAAGCTTTCTTT.

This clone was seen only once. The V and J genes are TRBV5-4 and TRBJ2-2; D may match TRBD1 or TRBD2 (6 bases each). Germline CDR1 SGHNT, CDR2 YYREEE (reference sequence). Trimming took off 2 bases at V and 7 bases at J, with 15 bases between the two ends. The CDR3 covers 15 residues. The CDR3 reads CASSFGGPRSGELFF. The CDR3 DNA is TGTGCCAGCAGCTTCGGGGGCCCGAGGAGCGGGGAGCTGTTTTTT.

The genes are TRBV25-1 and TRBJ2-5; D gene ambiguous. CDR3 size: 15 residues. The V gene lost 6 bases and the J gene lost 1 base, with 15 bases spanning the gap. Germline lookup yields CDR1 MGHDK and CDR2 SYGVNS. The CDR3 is CASSPDHSSQETQYF. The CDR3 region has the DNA TGTGCCAGCAGCCCAGACCACAGCAGCCAAGAGACCCAGTACTTC.